The clone carrying this TCR beta chain was found once. What it binds is unknown. Profiling relied on immunoSEQ multiplex PCR, and the TCRdb table lists in-frame clones only, not all of them. This sample has about 89,000 clones, with around 83% found just once. This entry belongs to a study of OX40 agonist ivuxolimab in advanced cancers. The study, taken as a whole, reports: The authors also found low normalized T-cell clonal expansion in some nonresponders. No antigen was identified for the clonally expanded peripheral T cells. The CD4+ and CD8+ T cells in the blood had expanded clonally by week 6 at 0.1 to 3.0 mg/kg.

Blood draws occurred at baseline, cycle 4 day 1, and cycle 7 day 1. This clonotype was sampled from an adult with an advanced solid tumor such as melanoma, head and neck, liver or kidney cancer. Sequences were derived from CD4+ or CD8+ T cells sorted from blood, sampled in a trial of the OX40 agonist ivuxolimab.

CDR3 residues: CASTPSGDSPLHF. The CDR3 DNA is TGTGCCAGCACCCCCTCGGGGGATTCACCCCTCCACTTT. This rearrangement joins TRBV11-3 to TRBJ1-6, with a tentative D call TRBD1 (5 bases). This CDR3 spans 13 amino acids. Deletions cut 7 bases from V and 8 bases from J, with 12 bases between. Per germline, CDR1 SGHNT and CDR2 YENEEA.